The 19 T cell receptor beta chains below come from one sample, sequenced in a study of Ad26.COV2.S vaccination and SARS-CoV-2 variants. Method: immunoSEQ multiplex PCR; TCRdb's copy keeps in-frame clones and lacks some. Among roughly 500,000 clones listed, 70% to 90% were seen once. Treatment in this sample: around 19 received Ad26.COV2.S at low or high dose, single or two shots; about five received placebo; per-sample allocation not given. Vaccine and placebo recipients were sampled on day 63 after the first injection. The sequenced sample was peripheral blood, obtained in a trial of Ad26.COV2.S vaccine versus placebo. The receptors originated from a person between 18 and 65 years old who received the Ad26.COV2.S COVID-19 vaccine or a placebo.

The chain is built from TRBV7-9 and TRBJ2-1, with D unclear. This CDR3 has 11 residues. V lost 5 bases and J lost 5, with 4 bases in between. Germline V CDR1 and CDR2: SEHNR, FQNEAQ (reference sequence). CDR3 nucleotides: TGTGCCAGCAGCCCCGACAATGAGCAGTTCTTC. Translated, it gives CASSPDNEQFF.

The V call is TRBV7-2, the J call TRBJ2-1, with TRBD2 as a possible D gene (5 bases). V was cut by 5 bases and J by 2 bases, with 13 bases left in between. The germline V gene has CDR1 SGHTA and CDR2 FQGNSA. This CDR3 is built from 15 residues. The CDR3 nucleotides read TGTGCCAGCAGCACCCTAGCTGTTCCCTACAATGAGCAGTTCTTC. This encodes CASSTLAVPYNEQFF. Full variable domain (missing parts from reference TRBV7-2 and TRBJ2-1): GAGVSQSPSNKVTEKGKDVELRCDPISGHTALYWYRQSLGQGLEFLIYFQGNSAPDKSGLPSDRFSAERTGGSVSTLTIQRTQQEDSAVYLCASSTLAVPYNEQFFGPGTRLTVL.

V usage is TRBV28 and J usage is TRBJ2-1; D remains unclear. CDR1 is MDHEN and CDR2 is SYDVKM in the germline V gene. The CDR3 has 14 residues. Trimming took off 3 bases at V and 6 bases at J, with 12 bases between the two ends. Written as DNA, the CDR3 is TGTGCCAGCAGTTTCGGTCAGGTCGGCAATGAGCAGTTCTTC. The encoded protein is CASSFGQVGNEQFF.

The chain recombines TRBV28 with TRBJ2-1, with TRBD2 matching over 13 bases. CDR1 is MDHEN, CDR2 SYDVKM, per germline. The trim removed 4 bases at V and 5 bases at J, leaving 5 bases unmatched. The CDR3 covers 16 residues. The DNA of the CDR3 is TGTGCCAGCAGTTCTACTAGCGGGAGGGCCCACAATGAGCAGTTCTTC. It encodes CASSSTSGRAHNEQFF.

This rearrangement joins TRBV11-2 to TRBJ2-7; no definite D call. Per the germline V gene, CDR1 is SGHAT and CDR2 is FQNNGV. The CDR3 runs 14 residues. Trimming shortened V by 1 base and J by 3 bases, and 10 bases separated the two germline ends. This CDR3 reads CASSLVVGSYEQYF. The CDR3 region has the DNA TGTGCCAGCAGCTTAGTCGTCGGCAGCTACGAGCAGTACTTC. The full variable domain, in which reference TRBV11-2 and TRBJ2-7 provide the parts outside the CDR3, is EAGVAQSPRYKIIEKRQSVAFWCNPISGHATLYWYQQILGQGPKLLIQFQNNGVVDDSQLPKDRFSAERLKGVDSTLKIQPAKLEDSAVYLCASSLVVGSYEQYFGPGTRLTVT.

V is TRBV7-9 and J is TRBJ2-1; 11 bases are shared with TRBD2. Germline lookup yields CDR1 SEHNR and CDR2 FQNEAQ (reference sequence). V dropped 4 bases and J dropped 4; count of bases not matched to a gene: 15. This CDR3 has 19 amino acids. The CDR3 coding sequence is TGTGCCAGCAGCTACAGCGGCGTGTTAGCGGGAGGGTTATACAATGAGCAGTTCTTC. Encoded protein: CASSYSGVLAGGLYNEQFF.

CDR3 sequence (DNA): TGTGCCAGCAGTTTCGAAGCCGGGGGAGAAGCTTTCTTT. It translates to CASSFEAGGEAFF. This rearrangement joins TRBV6-4 to TRBJ1-1; TRBD1 might be the D (5 bases). Trimming pared 5 bases from V and 8 bases from J, leaving 15 bases between. CDR3 length equals 13 residues. Germline V gene data show CDR1 as MRHNA and CDR2 as SNTAGT.

The rearrangement uses TRBV5-4 and TRBJ2-2; D call uncertain. V gave up 6 bases and J gave up 0 bases, with 12 bases separating them. Germline assignment: CDR1 SGHNT and CDR2 YYREEE (reference sequence). The CDR3 spans 15 residues. CDR3 nucleotide sequence: TGTGCCAGCACCCCCGCCCCAGCGAACACCGGGGAGCTGTTTTTT. It encodes CASTPAPANTGELFF.

This clone was detected once. The rearrangement joins TRBV7-6 to TRBJ2-2, with a tentative D call TRBD2 (5 bases). Germline CDR1 is SGHVS and CDR2 is FNYEAQ. This CDR3 region has 14 residues. V shed 4 bases and J shed 5 bases, with 11 bases lying between them. The CDR3 DNA sequence: TGTGCCAGCAGCTACCTAGAGCGGACCGGGGAGCTGTTTTTT. Its protein product is CASSYLERTGELFF.

The count of this clone is one. The CDR3 protein is CASSLNEPYGYTF. The CDR3 nucleotides read TGCGCCAGCAGCTTAAACGAACCTTATGGCTACACCTTC. This chain connects TRBV5-1 to TRBJ1-2, with D unclear. Trimming took off 2 bases at V and 5 bases at J, with 10 bases between the two ends. The CDR3 is 13 amino acids. Germline V gene data show CDR1 as SGHRS and CDR2 as YFSETQ.

The V call is TRBV19, the J call TRBJ1-1, with D perhaps TRBD1 (6 bases). CDR3 length equals 13 residues. The V gene's germline CDR1 is LNHDA and CDR2 SQIVND (reference sequence). V lost 7 bases and J 4 bases, leaving 13 bases between the germline ends. In nucleotides, the CDR3 is TGTGCCAGTATCCCCGGGGGGCGCACTGAAGCTTTCTTT. Translating gives CASIPGGRTEAFF.

The V call is TRBV15, the J call TRBJ1-5; 9 bases map to TRBD1. The junction had 9 bases not matched to a gene; V was cut back by 3 bases and J by 0 bases. Germline V gene lookup returns CDR1 LNHNV and CDR2 YYDKDF (reference sequence). This CDR3 spans 18 amino acids. CDR3 residues: CATSSVLGQGYSNQPQHF. Written as DNA, the CDR3 is TGTGCCACCAGCAGCGTTTTGGGACAGGGTTATAGCAATCAGCCCCAGCATTTT.

The rearrangement links TRBV30 to TRBJ1-5; TRBD1 is a possible D gene (6 bases). V lost 2 bases and J lost 4, with 15 bases in between. The CDR3 totals 15 residues. The germline gives CDR1 GTSNPN, CDR2 SVGIG (reference sequence). CDR3 sequence reads: CAWSKPGVWNQPQHF. DNA for the CDR3: TGTGCCTGGAGTAAACCAGGGGTTTGGAATCAGCCCCAGCATTTT.

V gene TRBV6-2 or TRBV6-3 combines with J gene TRBJ2-1; 9 bases are shared with TRBD1. The ends lost 5 bases at V and 15 bases at J; junction bases unmatched: 8. CDR3 length: 12 residues. Looked up from germline, CDR1 is MNHEY and CDR2 is SVGEGT. The CDR3 DNA sequence: TGTGCCAGCAGTCGAACCGGGACAGGGCTGTTCTTC. Translated: CASSRTGTGLFF.

The J gene is TRBJ1-1, the V gene TRBV9; a weak D match, TRBD1 (5 bases). V gave up 4 bases and J gave up 3 bases, with 13 bases separating them. Germline CDR1 is SGDLS and CDR2 is YYNGEE. CDR3 length: 14 amino acids. The CDR3 here is CASSPQTAYTEAFF. The CDR3 DNA reads as TGTGCCAGCAGCCCTCAGACAGCCTACACTGAAGCTTTCTTT.

In this sample, this clone turned up once. The genes are TRBV15 and TRBJ2-3, with 8 bases identical to TRBD2. V was pared by 1 base and J by 3 bases, with 3 bases of the junction left unmatched. Germline V gene sequence: CDR1 LNHNV, CDR2 YYDKDF (reference sequence). This CDR3 comprises 15 residues. The CDR3 nucleotides read TGTGCCACCAGCAGAGGCGGGAGGAGTACAGATACGCAGTATTTT. The encoded protein is CATSRGGRSTDTQYF.

This clone was detected only once. The chain employs TRBV19 and TRBJ2-5, with a weak D call TRBD2 (6 bases). V shed 9 bases and J shed 4 bases, with 12 bases lying between them. CDR1 LNHDA and CDR2 SQIVND come from the germline V gene (reference sequence). This CDR3 spans 12 amino acids. The CDR3 reads CASAGSGETQYF. The CDR3 DNA is TGTGCCAGCGCCGGGAGCGGAGAGACCCAGTACTTC.

The chain employs TRBV28 and TRBJ2-7, with 9 nucleotides matching TRBD1. With V trimmed by 5 bases and J by 3 bases, 8 bases remained unmatched. CDR1 and CDR2 from the germline V gene are MDHEN and SYDVKM. The CDR3 has 15 residues. CDR3 DNA: TGTGCCAGCAGTAATCCCGGGACAGGGTTCTACGAGCAGTACTTC. It specifies CASSNPGTGFYEQYF.

The rearrangement uses TRBV28 and TRBJ1-1; no firm D call. The germline V and J ends were trimmed by 6 bases and 5 bases, with 19 bases remaining between them. CDR1 is MDHEN and CDR2 is SYDVKM in the germline V gene. The CDR3 loop spans 15 amino acids. The CDR3 nucleotides are TGTGCCAGCAGCCGCGAGTGGCGGCGAGGAACTGAAGCTTTCTTT. Its protein product is CASSREWRRGTEAFF.